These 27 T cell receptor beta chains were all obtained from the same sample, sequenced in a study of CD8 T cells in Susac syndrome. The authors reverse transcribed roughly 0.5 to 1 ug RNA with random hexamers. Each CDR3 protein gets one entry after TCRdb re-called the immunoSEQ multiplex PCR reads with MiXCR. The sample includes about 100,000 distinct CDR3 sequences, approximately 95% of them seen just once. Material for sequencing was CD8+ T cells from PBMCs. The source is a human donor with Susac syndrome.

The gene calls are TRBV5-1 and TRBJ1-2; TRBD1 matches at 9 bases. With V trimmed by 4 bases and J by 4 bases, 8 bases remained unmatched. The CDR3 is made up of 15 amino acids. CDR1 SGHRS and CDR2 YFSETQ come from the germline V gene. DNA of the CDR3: TGCGCCAGCAGCCTACAGGGGGCTGATGGCTATGGCTACACCTTC. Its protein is CASSLQGADGYGYTF.

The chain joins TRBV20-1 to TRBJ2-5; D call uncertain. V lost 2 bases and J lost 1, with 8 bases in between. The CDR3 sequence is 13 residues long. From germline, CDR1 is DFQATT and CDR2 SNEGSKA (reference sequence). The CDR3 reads CSARTDLQETQYF. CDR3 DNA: TGCAGTGCTAGAACGGACCTCCAAGAGACCCAGTACTTC.

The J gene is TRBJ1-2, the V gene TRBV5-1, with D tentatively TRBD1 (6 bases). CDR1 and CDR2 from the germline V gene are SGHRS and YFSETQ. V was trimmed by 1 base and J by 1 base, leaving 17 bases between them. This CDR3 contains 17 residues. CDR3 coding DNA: TGCGCCAGCAGCTTGCCGGTTGGGGACACAATTAACTATGGCTACACCTTC. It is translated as CASSLPVGDTINYGYTF.

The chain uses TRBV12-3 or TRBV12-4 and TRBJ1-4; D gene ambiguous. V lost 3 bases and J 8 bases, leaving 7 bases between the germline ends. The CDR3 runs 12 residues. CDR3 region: CASSFQPEKLFF. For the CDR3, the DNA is TGTGCCAGCAGTTTTCAGCCCGAAAAACTGTTTTTT.

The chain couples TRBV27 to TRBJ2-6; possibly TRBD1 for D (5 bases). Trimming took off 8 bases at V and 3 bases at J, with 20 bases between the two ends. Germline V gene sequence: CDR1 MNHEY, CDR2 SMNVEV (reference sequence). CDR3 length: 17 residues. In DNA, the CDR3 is TGTGCCAGCGCTGCCCGTGGATCAGGGTATGGGGCCAACGTCCTGACTTTC. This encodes CASAARGSGYGANVLTF.

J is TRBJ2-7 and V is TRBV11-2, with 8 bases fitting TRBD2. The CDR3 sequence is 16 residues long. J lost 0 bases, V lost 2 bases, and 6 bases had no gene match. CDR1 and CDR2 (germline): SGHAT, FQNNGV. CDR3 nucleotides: TGTGCCAGCAGCTTACGGAGCGGGGGCAGCTCCTACGAGCAGTACTTC. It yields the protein CASSLRSGGSSYEQYF.

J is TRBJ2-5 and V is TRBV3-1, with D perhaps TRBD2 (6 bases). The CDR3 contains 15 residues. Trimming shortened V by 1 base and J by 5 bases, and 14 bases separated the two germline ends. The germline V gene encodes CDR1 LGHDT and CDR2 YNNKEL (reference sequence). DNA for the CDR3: TGTGCCAGCAGCCAAGGTCAGACTGGGGGGGAGACCCAGTACTTC. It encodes CASSQGQTGGETQYF.

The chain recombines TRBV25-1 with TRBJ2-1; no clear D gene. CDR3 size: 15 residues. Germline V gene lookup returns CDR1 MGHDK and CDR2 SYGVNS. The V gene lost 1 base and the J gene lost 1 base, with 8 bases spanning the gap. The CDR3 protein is CASSELGNSYNEQFF. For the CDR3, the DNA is TGTGCCAGCAGTGAATTGGGTAATTCCTACAATGAGCAGTTCTTC.

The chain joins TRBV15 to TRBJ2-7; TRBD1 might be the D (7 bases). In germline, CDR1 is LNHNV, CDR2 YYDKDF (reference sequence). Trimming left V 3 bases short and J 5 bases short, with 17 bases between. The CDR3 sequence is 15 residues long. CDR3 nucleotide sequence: TGTGCCACCAGCAGGTCTAGCAGGGGGGTCGACGAGCAGTACTTC. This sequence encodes CATSRSSRGVDEQYF.

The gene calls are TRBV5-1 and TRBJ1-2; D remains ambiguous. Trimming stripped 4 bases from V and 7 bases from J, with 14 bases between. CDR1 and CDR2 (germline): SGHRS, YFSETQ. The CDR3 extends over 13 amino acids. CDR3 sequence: CASSIGLESGYTF. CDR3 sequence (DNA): TGCGCCAGCAGCATAGGCCTTGAGAGTGGCTACACCTTC.

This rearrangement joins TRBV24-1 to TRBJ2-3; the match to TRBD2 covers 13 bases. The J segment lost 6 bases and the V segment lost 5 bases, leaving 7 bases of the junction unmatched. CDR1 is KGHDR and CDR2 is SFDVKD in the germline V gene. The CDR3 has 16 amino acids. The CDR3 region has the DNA TGTGCCACCAGTGGGACTAGCGGGAGCCGGTTGGATACGCAGTATTTT. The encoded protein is CATSGTSGSRLDTQYF.

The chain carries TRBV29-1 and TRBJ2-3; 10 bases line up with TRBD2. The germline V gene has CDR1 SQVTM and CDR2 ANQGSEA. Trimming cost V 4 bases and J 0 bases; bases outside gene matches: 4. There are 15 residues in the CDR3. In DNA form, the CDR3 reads TGCAGCGTTGTGGCTAGCGGGGGCAGCACAGATACGCAGTATTTT. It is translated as CSVVASGGSTDTQYF.

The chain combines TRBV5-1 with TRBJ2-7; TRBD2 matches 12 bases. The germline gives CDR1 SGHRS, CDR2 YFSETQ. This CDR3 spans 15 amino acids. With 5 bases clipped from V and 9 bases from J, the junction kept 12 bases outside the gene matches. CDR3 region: CASSPPTSGSSRQYF. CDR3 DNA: TGCGCCAGCAGTCCACCGACTAGCGGGAGTTCTCGGCAGTACTTC.

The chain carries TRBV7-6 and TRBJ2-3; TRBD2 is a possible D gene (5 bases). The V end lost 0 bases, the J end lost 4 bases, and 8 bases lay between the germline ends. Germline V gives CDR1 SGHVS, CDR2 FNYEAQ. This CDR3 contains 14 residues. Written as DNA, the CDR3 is TGTGCCAGCAGCTTAGCGGGAGTCGCAGATACGCAGTATTTT. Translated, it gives CASSLAGVADTQYF.

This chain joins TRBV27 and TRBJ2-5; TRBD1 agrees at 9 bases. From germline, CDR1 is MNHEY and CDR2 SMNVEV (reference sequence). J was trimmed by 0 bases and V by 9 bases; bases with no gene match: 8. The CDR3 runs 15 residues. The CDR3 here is CARMTGGPYQETQYF. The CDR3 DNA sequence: TGTGCCAGGATGACAGGGGGGCCCTACCAAGAGACCCAGTACTTC.

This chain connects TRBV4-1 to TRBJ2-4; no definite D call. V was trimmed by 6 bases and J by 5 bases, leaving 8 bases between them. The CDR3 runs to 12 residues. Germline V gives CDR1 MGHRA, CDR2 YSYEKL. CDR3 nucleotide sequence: TGCGCCAGCAGGTCCCGTCAAAACATTCAGTACTTC. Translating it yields CASRSRQNIQYF.

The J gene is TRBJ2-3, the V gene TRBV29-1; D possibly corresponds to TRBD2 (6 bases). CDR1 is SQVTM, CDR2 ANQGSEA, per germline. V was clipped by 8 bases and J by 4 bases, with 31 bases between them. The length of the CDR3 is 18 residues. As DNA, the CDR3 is TGCAGCATCCCAGCCAGAGGGGTAGGACGGGAGTCCCCAGATACGCAGTATTTT. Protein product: CSIPARGVGRESPDTQYF.

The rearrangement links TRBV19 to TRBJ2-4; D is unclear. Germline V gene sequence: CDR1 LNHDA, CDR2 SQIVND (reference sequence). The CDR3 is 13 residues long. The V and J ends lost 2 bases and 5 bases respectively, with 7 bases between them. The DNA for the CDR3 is TGTGCCAGTAGTATAAAGGGTGAAAACATTCAGTACTTC. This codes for CASSIKGENIQYF.

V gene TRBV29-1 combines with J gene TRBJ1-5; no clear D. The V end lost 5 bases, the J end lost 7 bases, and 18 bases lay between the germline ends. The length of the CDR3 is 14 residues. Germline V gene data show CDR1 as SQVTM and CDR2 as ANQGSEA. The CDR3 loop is CSVLLGPQGQPQHF. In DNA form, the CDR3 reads TGCAGCGTTTTATTGGGCCCACAAGGCCAGCCCCAGCATTTT.

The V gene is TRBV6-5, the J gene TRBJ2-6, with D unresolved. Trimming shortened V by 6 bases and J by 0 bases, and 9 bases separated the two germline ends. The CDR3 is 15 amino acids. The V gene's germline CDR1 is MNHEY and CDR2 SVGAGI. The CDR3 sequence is CASRRRSSGANVLTF. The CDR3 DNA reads TGTGCCAGCAGGCGCCGGAGCTCTGGGGCCAACGTCCTGACTTTC.

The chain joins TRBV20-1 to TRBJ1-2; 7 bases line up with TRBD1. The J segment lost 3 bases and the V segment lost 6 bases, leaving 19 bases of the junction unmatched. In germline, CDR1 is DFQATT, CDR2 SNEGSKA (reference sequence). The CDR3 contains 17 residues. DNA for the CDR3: TGCAGTGCGTCCCCCAAAATTCGACAGGGCTTAGACTATGGCTACACCTTC. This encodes CSASPKIRQGLDYGYTF.

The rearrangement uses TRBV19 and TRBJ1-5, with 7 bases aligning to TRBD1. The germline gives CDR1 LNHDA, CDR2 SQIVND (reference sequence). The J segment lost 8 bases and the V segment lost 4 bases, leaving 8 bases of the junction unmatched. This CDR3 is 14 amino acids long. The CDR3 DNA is TGTGCCAGTAGTACCCGACAGGGAGCGGAGCCCCAGCATTTT. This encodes CASSTRQGAEPQHF.

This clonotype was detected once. The CDR3 coding sequence is TGTGCCAGCAGTTTAAGGGGATCGCAGCAGCCCCAGCATTTT. This codes for CASSLRGSQQPQHF. The chain carries TRBV12-3 or TRBV12-4 and TRBJ1-5, with D tentatively TRBD1 (5 bases). Trimming shortened V by 2 bases and J by 7 bases, and 12 bases separated the two germline ends. The CDR3 consists of 14 residues.

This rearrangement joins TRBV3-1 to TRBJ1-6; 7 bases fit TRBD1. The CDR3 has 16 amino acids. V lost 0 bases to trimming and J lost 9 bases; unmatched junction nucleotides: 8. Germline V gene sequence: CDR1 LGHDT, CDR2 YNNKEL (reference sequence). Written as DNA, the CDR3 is TGTGCCAGCAGCCAAGAGTATCAAGGGGGCATTTCACCCCTCCACTTT. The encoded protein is CASSQEYQGGISPLHF.

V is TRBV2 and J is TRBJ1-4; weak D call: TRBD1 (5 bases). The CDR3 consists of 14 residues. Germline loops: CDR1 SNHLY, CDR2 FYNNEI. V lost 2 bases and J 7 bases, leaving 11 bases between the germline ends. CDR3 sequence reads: CASSEHGTSEKLFF. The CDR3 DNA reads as TGTGCCAGCAGTGAACATGGGACTTCTGAAAAACTGTTTTTT.

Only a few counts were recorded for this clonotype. The CDR3 here is CASGPGVGNQPQHF. CDR3 bases: TGTGCCAGCGGTCCGGGAGTGGGCAATCAGCCCCAGCATTTT. J is TRBJ1-5 and V is TRBV2; D is ambiguous. Germline V gives CDR1 SNHLY, CDR2 FYNNEI. V lost 8 bases and J lost 2, with 13 bases in between. This CDR3 has 14 residues.

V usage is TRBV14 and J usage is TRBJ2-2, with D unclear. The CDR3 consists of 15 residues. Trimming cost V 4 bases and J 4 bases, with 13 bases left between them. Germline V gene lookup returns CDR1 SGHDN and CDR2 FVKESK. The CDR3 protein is CASSPNLAGTGELFF. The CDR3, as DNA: TGTGCCAGCAGCCCCAATTTGGCCGGCACCGGGGAGCTGTTTTTT.